This record looks at one TCR beta chain sequence and its context. No antigen is known for it. The data stem from a study of shared clonotypes between healthy human individuals. As for the study in general: Donors had three CD4 naive, three CD4 memory, two CD8 naive and one CD8 memory plate apiece. Whole-study findings and limits: The study sampled only blood, and tissue repertoires likely differ. Naive subsets, compared against memory subsets, generally had larger estimated richness values.

Germline CDR1 MDHEN, CDR2 SYDVKM. The CDR3 covers 14 residues. V gave up 2 bases and J gave up 8 bases, with 12 bases separating them. Every immunoSEQ plate was one replicate of a subset's evenly spread DNA. Produced via immunoSEQ multiplex PCR; TCRdb's table is partial and in-frame only. The repertoire consists of 2 million to 2.5 million clones, with less than 95% occurring once and the leading ten covering around 0.38%. The source material was naive CD4+ T cells from PBMCs. The subset here: CD45RA+ positively selected. V and J are TRBV28 and TRBJ1-4; D gene ambiguous. The TCR was taken from a man aged 18 to 30 in good health. Some clones in this sample may be carry-over from other donors' samples. The CDR3 spells CASSLLGRQEKLFF. The CDR3 region has the DNA TGTGCCAGCAGTTTACTGGGCCGTCAGGAAAAACTGTTTTTT.